What follows is one T cell receptor (beta chain) and its context. Its antigen is currently unknown. The CDR3 has 11 residues. Germline lookup yields CDR1 MNHNS and CDR2 SASEGT. V was pared by 6 bases and J by 3 bases, with 5 bases between. This record comes from a study of cytotoxic CD8 clonotypes in ibrutinib-treated CLL. Whole-study results and caveats: The clonality rise at ibrutinib response reflected private clonotype expansion.

Genomic DNA (about 2 micrograms) was obtained from cryopreserved PBMCs for construction of TCR beta libraries. Assay: immunoSEQ multiplex PCR; the TCRdb copy retains only in-frame clones and omits some. The sample lists 140,000 or so clones, 79% occurring once. Sequences were derived from PBMCs, sampled after 12 months of ibrutinib treatment. The TCR comes from a human donor with chronic lymphocytic leukemia. V is TRBV6-1 and J is TRBJ1-2; D not certain. Written as DNA, the CDR3 is TGTGCCAGCAGCATTTACTATGGCTACACCTTC. Translated, it gives CASSIYYGYTF.